This TCR beta chain is drawn from a study of cytomegalovirus exposure and HLA in healthy donors. Vbeta (60) and Jbeta (13) primers were used in the PCR. Repertoires were generated with immunoSEQ multiplex PCR, while TCRdb's copy carries only in-frame clones and drops some. Of 99,000 or so clones listed, roughly 15% are singletons. Trimming pared 0 bases from V and 2 bases from J, leaving 16 bases between. CDR1 LGHNA and CDR2 YSLEER come from the germline V gene. This CDR3 spans 17 amino acids. The chain recombines TRBV4-3 with TRBJ1-1; D might be TRBD1 (6 bases). This clonotype was sampled from a female donor in good health and CMV-seronegative. The sample comprised PBMCs. CDR3 loop: CASSQEHQGIPNTEAFF. The CDR3 DNA is TGCGCCAGCAGCCAAGAACACCAGGGGATCCCAAACACTGAAGCTTTCTTT.